A single sample is the source of the 3 T cell receptor beta chains below, sequenced in a study of OX40 agonist ivuxolimab in advanced cancers. The data were produced by immunoSEQ multiplex PCR, yet TCRdb's version contains in-frame clones alone and is incomplete. The sample holds 55,000 to 60,000 clones; approximately 93% are singletons and the top ten take 15% to 20%. Source: CD4+ or CD8+ T cells sorted from blood, taken in a trial of the OX40 agonist ivuxolimab. All receptors come from an adult with an advanced solid tumor such as melanoma, head and neck, liver or kidney cancer.

The chain links TRBV5-8 to TRBJ1-5, with D perhaps matching TRBD1 (6 bases). Germline CDR1 SGHTS, CDR2 YDEGEE. V lost 10 bases to trimming and J lost 3 bases, with 14 bases between them. The CDR3 spans 13 residues. The CDR3 coding sequence is TGTGCCGGGCAGGGACAATTCAATCAGCCCCAGCATTTT. Amino acid sequence: CAGQGQFNQPQHF.

This clone was detected once. This same CDR3 is encoded by further DNA sequences in the sample. The V and J genes are TRBV9 and TRBJ2-1; either TRBD1 or TRBD2 may fit D (6 bases each). Germline CDR1 and CDR2: SGDLS and YYNGEE. V gave up 0 bases and J gave up 4 bases, with 11 bases separating them. This CDR3 is 15 amino acids long. The CDR3 spells CASSVVGGSYNEQFF. In nucleotides, the CDR3 is TGTGCCAGCAGCGTAGTAGGGGGGTCTTACAATGAGCAGTTCTTC.

The genes are TRBV4-3 and TRBJ1-3; 8 bases agree with TRBD1. With V trimmed by 4 bases and J by 6 bases, 8 bases remained unmatched. The germline V gene encodes CDR1 LGHNA and CDR2 YSLEER. The length of the CDR3 is 15 residues. The CDR3 DNA reads as TGCGCCAGCAGCCCCCACAGGGGGAGGGAAAACACCATATATTTT. Encoded protein: CASSPHRGRENTIYF.